This is a list of T cell receptor beta chains from one sample in a study of regulatory T cells in long-lasting Graves disease. Each CDR3 protein gets one entry after TCRdb re-called the multiplex PCR reads with MiXCR. The table has hundreds of thousands of distinct CDR3 sequences, 20% to 25% seen once. The material sequenced was peripheral blood mononuclear cells (PBMCs), taken when the disease was refractory, from a patient treated with antithyroid drugs. The receptors derive from a female donor with Graves disease. CDR3s include the opening cysteine and the closing phenylalanine or tryptophan. The order of the fields is clone size, V gene, J gene, CDR3 length, D gene, CDR3 protein, CDR3 DNA. The D gene is left open where the match is weak. Clone size is stated in some rows and not others, as once, few, many or a class when expanded.

clone_size: -; v_call: TRBV7-4; j_call: TRBJ1-6; cdr3_length: 14; d_call: TRBD1; cdr3_aa: CASSSRGLYSPLHF; cdr3_nt: TGTGCCAGCAGCTCCAGGGGGCTTTATTCACCCCTCCACTTT
clone_size: -; v_call: TRBV6-6; j_call: TRBJ1-1; cdr3_length: 14; d_call: -; cdr3_aa: CASSYSSTGTEAFF; cdr3_nt: TGTGCCAGCAGTTACTCGAGTACGGGGACTGAAGCTTTCTTT
clone_size: -; v_call: TRBV7-8; j_call: TRBJ2-2; cdr3_length: 16; d_call: -; cdr3_aa: CASSQSRTQSTGELFF; cdr3_nt: TGTGCCAGCAGCCAGAGCCGGACACAGAGCACCGGGGAGCTGTTTTTT
clone_size: few; v_call: TRBV12-3/TRBV12-4; j_call: TRBJ2-2; cdr3_length: 15; d_call: TRBD1; cdr3_aa: CASSLVRQGAGELFF; cdr3_nt: TGTGCCAGCAGTTTAGTGAGACAGGGGGCCGGGGAGCTGTTTTTT
clone_size: few; v_call: TRBV7-2; j_call: TRBJ2-7; cdr3_length: 15; d_call: TRBD1; cdr3_aa: CASSFNWDRAYEQYF; cdr3_nt: TGTGCCAGCAGCTTTAATTGGGACAGAGCCTACGAGCAGTACTTC
clone_size: -; v_call: TRBV6-4; j_call: TRBJ2-4; cdr3_length: 18; d_call: TRBD2; cdr3_aa: CASTRGSYRGSEKNIQYF; cdr3_nt: TGTGCCAGCACCCGAGGGTCTTATCGCGGGAGTGAGAAAAACATTCAGTACTTC
clone_size: few; v_call: TRBV4-1; j_call: TRBJ2-7; cdr3_length: 16; d_call: -; cdr3_aa: CASSQGLTQSSYEQYF; cdr3_nt: TGCGCCAGCAGCCAAGGACTTACACAGAGCTCCTACGAGCAGTACTTC
clone_size: once; v_call: TRBV29-1; j_call: TRBJ2-7; cdr3_length: 13; d_call: TRBD2; cdr3_aa: CSVRLAGGSEQYF; cdr3_nt: TGCAGCGTTCGCCTAGCGGGGGGGTCCGAGCAGTACTTC
clone_size: many; v_call: TRBV28; j_call: TRBJ2-7; cdr3_length: 15; d_call: -; cdr3_aa: CASSSGDGASYEQYF; cdr3_nt: TGTGCCAGCAGTTCGGGGGACGGGGCCTCCTACGAGCAGTACTTC
clone_size: few; v_call: TRBV28; j_call: TRBJ1-6; cdr3_length: 17; d_call: -; cdr3_aa: CASSFEVLSSYNSPLHF; cdr3_nt: TGTGCCAGCAGTTTTGAGGTCCTATCCTCCTATAATTCACCCCTCCACTTT
clone_size: few; v_call: TRBV19; j_call: TRBJ1-5; cdr3_length: 13; d_call: -; cdr3_aa: CASSRGVGQPQHF; cdr3_nt: TGTGCCAGTAGTCGGGGGGTCGGTCAGCCCCAGCATTTT
clone_size: few; v_call: TRBV5-1; j_call: TRBJ2-7; cdr3_length: 14; d_call: -; cdr3_aa: CASTTGPYLYEQYF; cdr3_nt: TGCGCCAGTACGACCGGGCCCTACCTCTACGAGCAGTACTTC
clone_size: many; v_call: TRBV5-6; j_call: TRBJ1-1; cdr3_length: 15; d_call: TRBD1; cdr3_aa: CASSSPGQGDTEAFF; cdr3_nt: TGTGCCAGCAGCTCGCCCGGACAGGGGGACACTGAAGCTTTCTTT
clone_size: -; v_call: TRBV7-9; j_call: TRBJ1-1; cdr3_length: 14; d_call: -; cdr3_aa: CASSLGVDGTEAFF; cdr3_nt: TGTGCCAGCAGCTTAGGAGTGGATGGGACTGAAGCTTTCTTT
clone_size: -; v_call: TRBV14; j_call: TRBJ2-1; cdr3_length: 14; d_call: -; cdr3_aa: CASSQETAGNEQFF; cdr3_nt: TGTGCCAGCAGCCAAGAAACGGCCGGCAATGAGCAGTTCTTC
clone_size: many; v_call: TRBV6-9; j_call: TRBJ2-5; cdr3_length: 14; d_call: -; cdr3_aa: CASSYSKSGETQYF; cdr3_nt: TGTGCCAGCAGTTACTCGAAGTCGGGAGAGACCCAGTACTTC
clone_size: few; v_call: TRBV29-1; j_call: TRBJ2-4; cdr3_length: 17; d_call: TRBD2; cdr3_aa: CSVEGYRTSAAKNIQYF; cdr3_nt: TGCAGCGTTGAAGGGTATCGGACTAGCGCGGCCAAAAACATTCAGTACTTC
clone_size: many; v_call: TRBV6-1; j_call: TRBJ1-2; cdr3_length: 15; d_call: TRBD1; cdr3_aa: CASTPTGGLDYGYTF; cdr3_nt: TGTGCCAGCACCCCAACAGGGGGCTTAGACTATGGCTACACCTTC
clone_size: many; v_call: TRBV27; j_call: TRBJ2-7; cdr3_length: 14; d_call: TRBD2; cdr3_aa: CASSRRGDSYEQYF; cdr3_nt: TGTGCCAGCAGTCGGCGGGGGGACTCCTACGAGCAGTACTTC
clone_size: many; v_call: TRBV6-1; j_call: TRBJ2-7; cdr3_length: 15; d_call: -; cdr3_aa: CASTPSRGLAYEQYF; cdr3_nt: TGTGCCAGCACCCCGTCGAGGGGCCTCGCCTACGAGCAGTACTTC
clone_size: few; v_call: TRBV6-5; j_call: TRBJ2-1; cdr3_length: 15; d_call: -; cdr3_aa: CASSYGGITYNEQFF; cdr3_nt: TGTGCCAGCAGTTACGGCGGGATTACCTACAATGAGCAGTTCTTC
clone_size: few; v_call: TRBV7-2; j_call: TRBJ1-2; cdr3_length: 15; d_call: -; cdr3_aa: CASSHGKGADDGYTF; cdr3_nt: TGTGCCAGCAGCCACGGAAAAGGGGCAGATGATGGCTACACCTTC
clone_size: many; v_call: TRBV2; j_call: TRBJ1-2; cdr3_length: 13; d_call: -; cdr3_aa: CASNRGAGYGYTF; cdr3_nt: TGTGCCAGCAACCGGGGCGCGGGCTATGGCTACACCTTC
clone_size: -; v_call: TRBV28; j_call: TRBJ2-3; cdr3_length: 13; d_call: -; cdr3_aa: CASSFWDTDTQYF; cdr3_nt: TGTGCCAGCAGTTTTTGGGACACAGATACGCAGTATTTT
clone_size: -; v_call: TRBV10-3; j_call: TRBJ2-1; cdr3_length: 13; d_call: -; cdr3_aa: CAISESRSHEQFF; cdr3_nt: TGTGCCATCAGTGAGTCCAGGTCCCATGAGCAGTTCTTC
clone_size: -; v_call: TRBV7-9; j_call: TRBJ2-2; cdr3_length: 18; d_call: TRBD2; cdr3_aa: CASMGVVGLARQTGELFF; cdr3_nt: TGTGCCAGCATGGGTGTTGTGGGACTAGCGCGACAGACCGGGGAGCTGTTTTTT
clone_size: -; v_call: TRBV28; j_call: TRBJ2-5; cdr3_length: 18; d_call: -; cdr3_aa: CASSPPSGALNAEGTQYF; cdr3_nt: TGTGCCAGCAGTCCCCCCTCAGGGGCACTTAACGCAGAGGGGACCCAGTACTTC
clone_size: many; v_call: TRBV2; j_call: TRBJ2-5; cdr3_length: 14; d_call: -; cdr3_aa: CATRETEGLETQYF; cdr3_nt: TGTGCCACCAGGGAGACCGAGGGGCTGGAGACCCAGTACTTC
clone_size: many; v_call: TRBV20-1; j_call: TRBJ2-5; cdr3_length: 14; d_call: -; cdr3_aa: CSARGGWITLAQYF; cdr3_nt: TGCAGTGCTAGAGGAGGGTGGATAACGCTGGCCCAGTACTTC
clone_size: -; v_call: TRBV6-1; j_call: TRBJ2-7; cdr3_length: 13; d_call: -; cdr3_aa: CASSMLGRYEQYF; cdr3_nt: TGTGCCAGCAGTATGCTGGGAAGGTACGAGCAGTACTTC
clone_size: few; v_call: TRBV3-1; j_call: TRBJ1-5; cdr3_length: 14; d_call: -; cdr3_aa: CASAWGRNNQPQHF; cdr3_nt: TGTGCCAGCGCCTGGGGGCGGAATAATCAGCCCCAGCATTTT
clone_size: many; v_call: TRBV25-1; j_call: TRBJ2-5; cdr3_length: 14; d_call: -; cdr3_aa: CASSEYKDQETQYF; cdr3_nt: TGTGCCAGCAGTGAATACAAAGACCAAGAGACCCAGTACTTC
clone_size: -; v_call: TRBV19; j_call: TRBJ1-1; cdr3_length: 15; d_call: TRBD1; cdr3_aa: CASSFGTGWNTEAFF; cdr3_nt: TGTGCCAGTAGTTTCGGGACAGGGTGGAACACTGAAGCTTTCTTT
clone_size: -; v_call: TRBV29-1; j_call: TRBJ2-7; cdr3_length: 12; d_call: -; cdr3_aa: CSASGRFYEQYF; cdr3_nt: TGCAGCGCCTCAGGCAGGTTTTACGAGCAGTACTTC
clone_size: few; v_call: TRBV7-9; j_call: TRBJ2-7; cdr3_length: 12; d_call: -; cdr3_aa: CASSFSGAEQYF; cdr3_nt: TGTGCCAGCAGCTTCTCCGGGGCCGAGCAGTACTTC
clone_size: -; v_call: TRBV15; j_call: TRBJ2-5; cdr3_length: 15; d_call: -; cdr3_aa: CATSRAPGDRETQYF; cdr3_nt: TGTGCCACCAGCAGAGCCCCAGGGGATCGGGAGACCCAGTACTTC
clone_size: many; v_call: TRBV12-3/TRBV12-4; j_call: TRBJ2-5; cdr3_length: 15; d_call: TRBD2; cdr3_aa: CASSFQAGTEETQYF; cdr3_nt: TGTGCCAGCAGTTTTCAAGCGGGAACCGAAGAGACCCAGTACTTC
clone_size: few; v_call: TRBV19; j_call: TRBJ2-5; cdr3_length: 17; d_call: TRBD2; cdr3_aa: CASSIDGGGAHQETQYF; cdr3_nt: TGTGCCAGTAGTATAGATGGCGGGGGGGCGCACCAAGAGACCCAGTACTTC
clone_size: few; v_call: TRBV20-1; j_call: TRBJ2-5; cdr3_length: 13; d_call: TRBD2; cdr3_aa: CSALPGLALSQYF; cdr3_nt: TGCAGTGCCCTACCGGGACTAGCCCTTTCCCAGTACTTC
clone_size: -; v_call: TRBV20-1; j_call: TRBJ2-7; cdr3_length: 14; d_call: -; cdr3_aa: CSASRDFASYEQYF; cdr3_nt: TGCAGTGCTAGCCGGGACTTTGCCTCCTACGAGCAGTACTTC
clone_size: few; v_call: TRBV20-1; j_call: TRBJ1-4; cdr3_length: 10; d_call: -; cdr3_aa: CSAPGEKLFF; cdr3_nt: TGCAGTGCCCCCGGTGAAAAACTGTTTTTT
clone_size: many; v_call: TRBV20-1; j_call: TRBJ2-5; cdr3_length: 14; d_call: TRBD2; cdr3_aa: CSALSLGEGETQYF; cdr3_nt: TGCAGTGCCTTAAGTCTGGGGGAGGGAGAGACCCAGTACTTC
clone_size: many; v_call: TRBV12-3/TRBV12-4; j_call: TRBJ1-5; cdr3_length: 14; d_call: -; cdr3_aa: CASRDSLGNQPQHF; cdr3_nt: TGTGCCAGCAGGGACAGCCTCGGCAATCAGCCCCAGCATTTT
clone_size: once; v_call: TRBV27; j_call: TRBJ2-1; cdr3_length: 16; d_call: TRBD2; cdr3_aa: CASSRGGLAAGNEQFF; cdr3_nt: TGTGCCAGCAGCCGAGGGGGACTAGCGGCGGGCAATGAGCAGTTCTTC
clone_size: few; v_call: TRBV7-9; j_call: TRBJ2-7; cdr3_length: 16; d_call: -; cdr3_aa: CASSLVSWGEGYEQYF; cdr3_nt: TGTGCCAGCAGCTTAGTTTCTTGGGGTGAAGGCTACGAGCAGTACTTC
clone_size: -; v_call: TRBV28; j_call: TRBJ2-2; cdr3_length: 17; d_call: TRBD2; cdr3_aa: CASSPRLAGGPTGELFF; cdr3_nt: TGTGCCAGCAGCCCTAGACTAGCGGGAGGGCCTACCGGGGAGCTGTTTTTT
clone_size: -; v_call: TRBV15; j_call: TRBJ1-3; cdr3_length: 15; d_call: -; cdr3_aa: CATSTRGVSGNTIYF; cdr3_nt: TGTGCCACCAGCACCAGGGGAGTCTCTGGAAACACCATATATTTT
clone_size: many; v_call: TRBV12-3/TRBV12-4; j_call: TRBJ1-1; cdr3_length: 12; d_call: -; cdr3_aa: CASSKGTREAFF; cdr3_nt: TGTGCCAGCTCTAAAGGGACTCGTGAAGCTTTCTTT
clone_size: -; v_call: TRBV4-3; j_call: TRBJ2-7; cdr3_length: 17; d_call: TRBD1; cdr3_aa: CASSQDLTGTGSTEQYF; cdr3_nt: TGCGCCAGCAGCCAAGATCTTACCGGGACAGGGTCTACCGAGCAGTACTTC
clone_size: -; v_call: TRBV5-1; j_call: TRBJ1-6; cdr3_length: 15; d_call: -; cdr3_aa: CASSLQDRNNSPLHF; cdr3_nt: TGCGCCAGCAGCTTGCAAGACAGAAATAATTCACCCCTCCACTTT
clone_size: -; v_call: TRBV7-2; j_call: TRBJ2-7; cdr3_length: 14; d_call: -; cdr3_aa: CASSPVGMGYEQYF; cdr3_nt: TGTGCCAGCAGCCCCGTGGGTATGGGCTACGAGCAGTACTTC